This T cell receptor (beta chain) stems from a study of regulatory T cells in long-lasting Graves disease. The time point is: persistent/refractory GD, antithyroid drugs over 5 years with positive TRAb. The authors made the TCR library using RNA they extracted from PBMCs. An endocrinology department in Xi'an, China, supplied the patients. This clonotype was seen repeatedly, ten times or more. Through Arm-PCR of CDR3 regions and iRepertoire HTBI primers, TCR beta libraries were built. TCRdb analysed the multiplex PCR reads with MiXCR anew, one entry per CDR3 protein. The sample gives 350,000 to 500,000 distinct CDR3 sequences, 21% of which show up once; 14% is in the top ten. The sample here was peripheral blood mononuclear cells (PBMCs), taken when the disease was refractory, from a patient treated with antithyroid drugs. The clonotype comes from a female donor with Graves disease.

The CDR3 DNA sequence: TGTGCCAGCAGCCGGACTAGCGGGAGTCGCACCGGGGAGCTGTTTTTT. Protein: CASSRTSGSRTGELFF. The chain has TRBV5-4 and TRBJ2-2, with 13 bases identical to TRBD2. Germline CDR1 SGHNT, CDR2 YYREEE (reference sequence). With 4 bases clipped from V and 4 bases from J, the junction kept 4 bases outside the gene matches. The length of the CDR3 is 16 residues.